A single T cell receptor beta chain is shown here with its context. Its antigen is still unknown. Naive CD4+ T cells were purified with Tregs depleted by CD25. In TCRdb, the 5' RACE reads were re-called with MiXCR into one record per CDR3 protein. The repertoire has around 30,000 distinct CDR3 sequences, approximately 27% of them found once; the top ten carry approximately 3.7%. Germline CDR1 reads SNHLY; CDR2 reads FYNNEI. The CDR3 runs to 13 residues. The germline V and J ends were trimmed by 5 bases and 4 bases, with 9 bases remaining between them. General study findings and limits: The larger-cohort validation was restricted to a single TCR beta V-J rearrangement rather than whole repertoires. Tumor Treg TCRs overlapped most with tumor naive CD4+ cells. Tumor memory CD4+ T cell TCR gene usage clustered with blood and lymph node memory CD4+ cells and lymph node naive CD4+ cells.

Sequencing was carried out using naive CD4+ T cells sorted from a lymph node. Subset defined: naive CD4+ T cells, CD4+CD45RA+CD25-. This sequence was found in a female donor with breast cancer. The V and J genes are TRBV2 and TRBJ1-5; D is undetermined. The CDR3 DNA is TGTGCCAGCAGTCGCGACATAAATCAGCCCCAGCATTTT. This encodes CASSRDINQPQHF.